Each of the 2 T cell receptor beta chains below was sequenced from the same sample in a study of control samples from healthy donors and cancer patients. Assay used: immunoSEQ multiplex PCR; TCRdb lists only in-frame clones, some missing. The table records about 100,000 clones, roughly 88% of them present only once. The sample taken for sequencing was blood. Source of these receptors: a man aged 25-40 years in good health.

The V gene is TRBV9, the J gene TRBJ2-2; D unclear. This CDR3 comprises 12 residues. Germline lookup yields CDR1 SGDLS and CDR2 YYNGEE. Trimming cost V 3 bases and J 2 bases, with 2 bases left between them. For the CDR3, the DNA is TGTGCCAGCAGCGCCAACACCGGGGAGCTGTTTTTT. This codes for CASSANTGELFF.

This chain's CDR3 is CASRDGTYEQYF. CDR3 nucleotides: TGTGCCAGCAGGGACGGAACCTACGAGCAGTACTTC. The chain couples TRBV12-3 or TRBV12-4 to TRBJ2-7, with D unclear. Deletions cut 6 bases from V and 2 bases from J, with 8 bases between. There are 12 residues in the CDR3.